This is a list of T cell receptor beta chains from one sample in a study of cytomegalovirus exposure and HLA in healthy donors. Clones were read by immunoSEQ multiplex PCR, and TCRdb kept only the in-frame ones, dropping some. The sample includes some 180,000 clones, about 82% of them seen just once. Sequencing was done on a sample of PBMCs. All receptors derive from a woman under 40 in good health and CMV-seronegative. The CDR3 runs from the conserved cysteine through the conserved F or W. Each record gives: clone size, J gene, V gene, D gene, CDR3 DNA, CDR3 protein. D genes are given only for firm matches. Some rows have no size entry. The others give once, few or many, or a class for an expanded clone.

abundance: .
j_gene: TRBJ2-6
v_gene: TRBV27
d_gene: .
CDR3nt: TGTGCCAGCAGTCTACAGACAGGGGCCAACGTCCTGACTTTC
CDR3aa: CASSLQTGANVLTF

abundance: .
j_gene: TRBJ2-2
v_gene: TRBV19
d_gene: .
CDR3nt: TGTGCCAGTAGTATTAGCAGAACGCCCGGGGAGCTGTTTTTT
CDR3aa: CASSISRTPGELFF

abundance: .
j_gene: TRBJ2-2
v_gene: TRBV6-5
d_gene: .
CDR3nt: TGTGCCAGCAGTTACTCGTCTCGGGGGGCCACCGGGGAGCTGTTTTTT
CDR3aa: CASSYSSRGATGELFF

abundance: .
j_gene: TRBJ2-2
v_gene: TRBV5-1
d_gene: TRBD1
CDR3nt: TGCGCCAGCAGCTTGAAACAGGGGCAGGGCGGGGAGCTGTTTTTT
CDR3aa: CASSLKQGQGGELFF

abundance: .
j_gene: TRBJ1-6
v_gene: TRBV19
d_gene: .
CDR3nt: TGTGCCAGTAGTATCGGACAGTCGAATAATTCACCCCTCCACTTT
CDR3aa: CASSIGQSNNSPLHF

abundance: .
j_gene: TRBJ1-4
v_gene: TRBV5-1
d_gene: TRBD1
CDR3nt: TGCGCCAGCAGCCCTGGGACAGGGTATGAAAAACTGTTTTTT
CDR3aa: CASSPGTGYEKLFF

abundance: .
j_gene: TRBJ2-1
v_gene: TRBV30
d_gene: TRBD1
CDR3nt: TGTGCCTGGATCTCCCGACAGGGGTTCTCCTACAATGAGCAGTTCTTC
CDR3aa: CAWISRQGFSYNEQFF

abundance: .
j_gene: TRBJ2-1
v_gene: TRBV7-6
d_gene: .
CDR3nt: TGTGCCAGCAGCTTAGCTGGCCCCCGCAATGAGCAGTTCTTC
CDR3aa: CASSLAGPRNEQFF

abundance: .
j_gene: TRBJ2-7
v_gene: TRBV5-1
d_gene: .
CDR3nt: TGCGCCAGCGCTAGAGGGGGGGACTTGTTCTACGAGCAGTACTTC
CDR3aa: CASARGGDLFYEQYF

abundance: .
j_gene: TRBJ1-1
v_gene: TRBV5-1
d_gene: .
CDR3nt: TGCGCCAGCAGCTTTGGTAGGGCGAGGGACACTGAAGCTTTCTTT
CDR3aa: CASSFGRARDTEAFF

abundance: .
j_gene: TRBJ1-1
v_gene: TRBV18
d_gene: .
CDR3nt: TGTGCCAGCTCACCACCGACATTACAAAACACTGAAGCTTTCTTT
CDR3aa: CASSPPTLQNTEAFF

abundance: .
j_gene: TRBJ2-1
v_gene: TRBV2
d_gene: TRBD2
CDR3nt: TGTGCCAGCAGTCCGATCACCGGCGGGGGGGATCGTGAGCAGTTCTTC
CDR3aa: CASSPITGGGDREQFF

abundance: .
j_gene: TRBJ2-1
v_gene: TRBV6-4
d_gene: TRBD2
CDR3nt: TGTGCCAGCAGTGCCTTAGCGGGGGGGGAGAACAATGAGCAGTTCTTC
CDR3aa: CASSALAGGENNEQFF

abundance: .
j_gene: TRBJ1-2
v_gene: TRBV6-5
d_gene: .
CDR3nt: TGTGCCAGCAGTTACTCCCCAGGAGTTGGAGGAGCCTACACCTTC
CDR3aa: CASSYSPGVGGAYTF

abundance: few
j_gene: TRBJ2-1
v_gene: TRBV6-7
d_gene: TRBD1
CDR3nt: TGTGCCAGCAGCTTCGAAGGACAGGGCCGGGGAGGTGAGCAGTTCTTC
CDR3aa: CASSFEGQGRGGEQFF

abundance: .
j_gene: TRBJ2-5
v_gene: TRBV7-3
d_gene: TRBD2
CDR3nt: TGTGCCAGCAGCCGGACTAGCGGGGGGCCCCAAGAGACCCAGTACTTC
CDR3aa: CASSRTSGGPQETQYF

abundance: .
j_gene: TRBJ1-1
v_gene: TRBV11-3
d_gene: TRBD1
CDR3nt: TGTGCCAGCAGCTTTCAGGGGGCAGGAACTGAAGCTTTCTTT
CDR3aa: CASSFQGAGTEAFF

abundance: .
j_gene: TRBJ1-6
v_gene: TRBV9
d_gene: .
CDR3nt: TGTGCCAGCAGCGTAGGGGGGGGTCCGGATAATTCACCCCTCCACTTT
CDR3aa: CASSVGGGPDNSPLHF

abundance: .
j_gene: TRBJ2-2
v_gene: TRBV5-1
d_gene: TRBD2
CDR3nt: TGCGCCAGCAGCTTGGCCGTACTAGCGGATAACACCGGGGAGCTGTTTTTT
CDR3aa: CASSLAVLADNTGELFF

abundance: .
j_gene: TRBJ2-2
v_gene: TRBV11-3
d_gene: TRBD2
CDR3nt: TGTGCCAGCAGCGGCCGACTAGCGGGGGGCTTCACCGGGGAGCTGTTTTTT
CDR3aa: CASSGRLAGGFTGELFF

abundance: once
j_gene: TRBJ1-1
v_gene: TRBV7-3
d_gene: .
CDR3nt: TGTGCCAGCAGCAAAGCAAGGAACACTGAAGCTTTCTTT
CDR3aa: CASSKARNTEAFF

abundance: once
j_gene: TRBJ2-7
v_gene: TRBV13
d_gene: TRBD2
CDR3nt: TGTGCCAGCAGCTTGGCTAGCGGGGGATACGAGCAGTACTTC
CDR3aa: CASSLASGGYEQYF

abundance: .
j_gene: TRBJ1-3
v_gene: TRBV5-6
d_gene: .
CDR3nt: TGTGCCAGCAGCTTTTTACCAGGGACTGGAAACACCATATATTTT
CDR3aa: CASSFLPGTGNTIYF

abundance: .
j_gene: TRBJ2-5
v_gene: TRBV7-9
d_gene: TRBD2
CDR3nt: TGTGCCAGCAGCTTAGGCCTAGCGGGGGAATGGGGGCAAGAGACCCAGTACTTC
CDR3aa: CASSLGLAGEWGQETQYF

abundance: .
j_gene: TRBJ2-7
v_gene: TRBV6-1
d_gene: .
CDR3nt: TGTGCCAGCAGTACCGACAGGGAGGACGAGCAGTACTTC
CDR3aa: CASSTDREDEQYF

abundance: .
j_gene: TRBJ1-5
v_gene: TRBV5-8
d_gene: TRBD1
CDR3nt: TGTGCCAGCAGTGGACAGGGGGCGAATCAGCCCCAGCATTTT
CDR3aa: CASSGQGANQPQHF

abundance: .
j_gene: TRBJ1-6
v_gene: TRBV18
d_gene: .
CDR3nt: TGTGCCAGCTCACCAATCGGTGCTAATTCACCCCTCCACTTT
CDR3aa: CASSPIGANSPLHF

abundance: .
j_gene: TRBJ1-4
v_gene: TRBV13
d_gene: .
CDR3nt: TGTGCCAGCAGCTTAGGAAGACTCAATAATGAAAAACTGTTTTTT
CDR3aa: CASSLGRLNNEKLFF

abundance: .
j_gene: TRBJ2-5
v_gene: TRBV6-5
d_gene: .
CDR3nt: TGTGCCAGCAGTTACGAAGGGGGCCAAGAGACCCAGTACTTC
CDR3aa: CASSYEGGQETQYF

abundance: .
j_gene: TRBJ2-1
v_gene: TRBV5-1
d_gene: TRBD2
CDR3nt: TGCGCCAGCAGCACCGGACTAGCGGGGGGTAGGTCCTACAATGAGCAGTTCTTC
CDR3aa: CASSTGLAGGRSYNEQFF

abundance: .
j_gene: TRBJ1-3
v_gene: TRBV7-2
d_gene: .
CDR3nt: TGTGCCAGCAGCTTAAAAGGCGGGACCTATGGAAACACCATATATTTT
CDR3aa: CASSLKGGTYGNTIYF

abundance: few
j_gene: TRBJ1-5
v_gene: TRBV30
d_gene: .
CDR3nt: TGTGCCTGGAGTGTACTTGCGGGAAACCAGCCCCAGCATTTT
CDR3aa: CAWSVLAGNQPQHF

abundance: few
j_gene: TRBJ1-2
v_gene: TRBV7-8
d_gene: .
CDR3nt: TGTGCCAGCAGCACCTCCCAGATACTCCTAGTAGCGGGGAACTATGGCTACACCTTC
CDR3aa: CASSTSQILLVAGNYGYTF

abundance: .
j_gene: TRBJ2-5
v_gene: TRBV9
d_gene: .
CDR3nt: TGTGCCAGCAGCGTATCCCCCCAAGGGGGATCGGAGACCCAGTACTTC
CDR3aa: CASSVSPQGGSETQYF

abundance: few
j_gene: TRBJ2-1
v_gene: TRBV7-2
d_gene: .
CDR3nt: TGTGCCAGCAGCTCTGCAGGGGCTGTGTACAATGAGCAGTTCTTC
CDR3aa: CASSSAGAVYNEQFF

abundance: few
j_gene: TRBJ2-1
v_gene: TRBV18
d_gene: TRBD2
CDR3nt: TGTGCCAGCTCACTAACTAGCGGTCACAATGAGCAGTTCTTC
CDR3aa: CASSLTSGHNEQFF

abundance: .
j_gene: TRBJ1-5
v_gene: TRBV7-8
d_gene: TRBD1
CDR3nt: TGTGCCAGCAGCTTGGACAGGGTCGGCCAGCCCCAGCATTTT
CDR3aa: CASSLDRVGQPQHF

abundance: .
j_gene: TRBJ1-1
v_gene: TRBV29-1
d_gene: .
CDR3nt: TGCAGCGTTGAAGCCAGGGAAGCTTTCTTT
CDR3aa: CSVEAREAFF

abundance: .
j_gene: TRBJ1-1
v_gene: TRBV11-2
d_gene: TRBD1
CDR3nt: TGTGCCAGCAGCCCGCGTCAACAGGGGTTGAGGACTGAAGCTTTCTTT
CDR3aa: CASSPRQQGLRTEAFF

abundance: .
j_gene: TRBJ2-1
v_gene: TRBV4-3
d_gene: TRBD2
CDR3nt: TGCGCCAGCAGCCAAGATTTAGCGGGGGGTTCCTTATACAATGAGCAGTTCTTC
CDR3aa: CASSQDLAGGSLYNEQFF

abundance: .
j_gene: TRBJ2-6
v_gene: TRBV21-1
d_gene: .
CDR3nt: TGTGCCAGCAGCAATTGGCAGGGAGGATACGAGTCTGGGGCCAACGTCCTGACTTTC
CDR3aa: CASSNWQGGYESGANVLTF

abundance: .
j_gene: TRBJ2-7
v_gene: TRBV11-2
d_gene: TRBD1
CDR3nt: TGTGCCAGCAGCTCCGGGACAGGGGTGCTTGAGCAGTACTTC
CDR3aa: CASSSGTGVLEQYF

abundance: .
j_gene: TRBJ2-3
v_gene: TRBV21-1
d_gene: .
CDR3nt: TGTGCCAGCAGCAAAGGTAATAGCCCAGATACGCAGTATTTT
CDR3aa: CASSKGNSPDTQYF

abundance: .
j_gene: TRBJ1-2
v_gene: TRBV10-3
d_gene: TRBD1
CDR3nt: TGTGCCATCAGTACAACCGGGACAGTCTATGGCTACACCTTC
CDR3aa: CAISTTGTVYGYTF

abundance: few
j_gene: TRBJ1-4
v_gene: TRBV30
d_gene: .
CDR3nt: TGTGCCTGGTCCCCGGGGGGGATTAATGAAAAACTGTTTTTT
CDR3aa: CAWSPGGINEKLFF